The T cell receptor (beta chain) described here comes from a study of yellow fever vaccine responses in identical twins. From the RT-PCR reads, TCRdb called clonotypes with MiXCR, one entry per CDR3 protein. The sample yields 2,000 to 3,000 distinct CDR3 sequences, 82% seen once. The CDR3 loop spans 14 amino acids. V lost 4 bases and J lost 8; bases outside the gene matches: 10. The germline V gene has CDR1 SGHKS and CDR2 YYEKEE (reference sequence). Overall study results and limits: Twins showed a vaccine T cell response that reportedly seemed partly convergent, partly personalized.

For this clonotype: Its cognate antigen is unknown.

Source: T cells from blood (PBMCs), unsorted or a sorted subset (not recorded which), taken before or after yellow fever vaccination (not recorded which). The chain couples TRBV5-5 to TRBJ1-2; 8 bases map to TRBD1. This TCR derives from a woman in her late teens or twenties who received the yellow fever vaccine. Here the CDR3 DNA reads TGTGCCAGCAGCCAGATGACAGGGGAGGGAGGCTACACCTTC. Amino acids: CASSQMTGEGGYTF.